This TCR beta chain appears in the sequencing data of a study of T cell changes during pregnancy in multiple sclerosis. The CDR3 is 13 residues long. From germline, CDR1 is PRHDT and CDR2 FYEKMQ (reference sequence). Between the trimmed V and J ends, which lost 0 bases and 5 bases, there was a span of 5 bases. Generated by immunoSEQ multiplex PCR, the TCRdb table keeps only in-frame clones and is missing some. The sample holds about 20,000 clones, around 90% seen once. This receptor was obtained from a female donor in good health, enrolled as a control in a pregnancy study. The chain links TRBV13 to TRBJ2-1, with D hard to call. The sequenced sample was CD8+ T cells from peripheral blood mononuclear cells, obtained in the third trimester of pregnancy. The CDR3 nucleotides read TGTGCCAGCAGCTTAGGACTTAACAATGAGCAGTTCTTC. This sequence encodes CASSLGLNNEQFF.